The next 3 T cell receptor beta chains were all read from a single sample in a study of cytomegalovirus exposure and HLA in healthy donors. Assay used: immunoSEQ multiplex PCR; TCRdb lists only in-frame clones, some missing. In the table there are over 150,000 clones, 65% to 85% of which are singletons. The source material was PBMCs. The receptors were sampled from a woman aged 18-35 years in good health and CMV-seropositive.

The rearrangement uses TRBV23-1 and TRBJ2-7; 11 bases fit TRBD1. TRBV23-1 is designated an ORF whose function remains uncertain. The CDR3 loop spans 16 amino acids. V was clipped by 0 bases and J by 3 bases; unmatched bases: 4. CDR3 amino acids: CASSQSWGQGGYEQYF. In nucleotides, the CDR3 is TGCGCCAGCAGTCAATCTTGGGGACAGGGGGGCTACGAGCAGTACTTC.

This chain links TRBV6-5 with TRBJ1-4, with 8 bases fitting TRBD1. The CDR3 is 14 residues long. With V trimmed by 5 bases and J by 7 bases, 6 bases remained unmatched. CDR1 is MNHEY and CDR2 is SVGAGI in the germline V gene. This CDR3 is CASSLDRVREKLFF. CDR3 nucleotides: TGTGCCAGCAGTCTGGACAGGGTTCGTGAAAAACTGTTTTTT.

The chain recombines TRBV19 with TRBJ2-5; 9 bases align to TRBD2. The CDR3 length is 16 residues. V trimming: 3 bases; J trimming: 5 bases; junction bases outside the gene matches: 10. CDR1 LNHDA and CDR2 SQIVND come from the germline V gene (reference sequence). The CDR3 spells CASSIGASGVVETQYF. The CDR3 DNA reads as TGTGCCAGTAGTATTGGTGCTAGCGGGGTCGTCGAGACCCAGTACTTC. The full variable domain, its missing parts supplied by reference TRBV19 and TRBJ2-5, is DGGITQSPKYLFRKEGQNVTLSCEQNLNHDAMYWYRQDPGQGLRLIYYSQIVNDFQKGDIAEGYSVSREKKESFPLTVTSAQKNPTAFYLCASSIGASGVVETQYFGPGTRLLVL.